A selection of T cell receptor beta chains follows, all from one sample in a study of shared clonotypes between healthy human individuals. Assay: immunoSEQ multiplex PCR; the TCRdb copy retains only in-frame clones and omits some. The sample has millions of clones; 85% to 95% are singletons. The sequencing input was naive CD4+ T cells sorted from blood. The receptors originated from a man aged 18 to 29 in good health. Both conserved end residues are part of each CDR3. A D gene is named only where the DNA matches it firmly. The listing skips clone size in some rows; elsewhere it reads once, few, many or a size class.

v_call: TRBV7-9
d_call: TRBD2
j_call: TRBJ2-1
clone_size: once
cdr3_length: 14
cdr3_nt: TGTGCCAGCAGCCGACTAGCGGGAGTTGGTGAGCAGTTCTTC
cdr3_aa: CASSRLAGVGEQFF

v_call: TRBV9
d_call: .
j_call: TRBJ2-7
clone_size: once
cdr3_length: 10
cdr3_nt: TGTGCCAGCAGCACATACGAGCAGTACTTC
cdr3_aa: CASSTYEQYF

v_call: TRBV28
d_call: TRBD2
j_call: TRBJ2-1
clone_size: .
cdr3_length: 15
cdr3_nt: TGTGCCAGCATAGGAGCGGGGGGCCCCTACAATGAGCAGTTCTTC
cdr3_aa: CASIGAGGPYNEQFF

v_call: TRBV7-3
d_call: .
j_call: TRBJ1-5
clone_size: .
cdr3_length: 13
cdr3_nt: TGTGCCAGCAGCCTAAGTGGCCGGCAGCCCCAGCATTTT
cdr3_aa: CASSLSGRQPQHF

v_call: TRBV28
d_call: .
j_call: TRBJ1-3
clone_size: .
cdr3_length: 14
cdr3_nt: TGTGCCAGCAGTGTCCGATCCTCTGGAAACACCATATATTTT
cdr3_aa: CASSVRSSGNTIYF

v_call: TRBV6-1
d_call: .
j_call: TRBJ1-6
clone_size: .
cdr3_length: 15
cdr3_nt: TGTGCCAGCACACCGAGGGGGGGATTTAGTTCACCCCTCCACTTT
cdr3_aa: CASTPRGGFSSPLHF

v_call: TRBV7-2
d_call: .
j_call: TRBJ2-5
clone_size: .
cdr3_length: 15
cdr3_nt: TGTGCCAGCAGCTTCTGGCGGGGGCCTCAAGAGACCCAGTACTTC
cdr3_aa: CASSFWRGPQETQYF

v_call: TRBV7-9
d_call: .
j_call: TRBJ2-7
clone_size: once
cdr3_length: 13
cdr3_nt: TGTGCCAGCAGCCCCCGATCCTTTTACGAGCAGTACTTC
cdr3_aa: CASSPRSFYEQYF

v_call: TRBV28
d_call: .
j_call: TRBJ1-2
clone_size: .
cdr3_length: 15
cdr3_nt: TGTGCCAGCAGTTTGGCGAAGGGGGTGGGTTATGGCTACACCTTC
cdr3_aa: CASSLAKGVGYGYTF

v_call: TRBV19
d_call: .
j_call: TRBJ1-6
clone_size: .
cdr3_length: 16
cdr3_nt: TGTGCCAGTAGTACCCTGCCAAAGGCGGCGGGTTCACCCCTCCACTTT
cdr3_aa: CASSTLPKAAGSPLHF

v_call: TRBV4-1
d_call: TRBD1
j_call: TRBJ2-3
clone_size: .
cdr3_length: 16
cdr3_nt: TGCGCCAGCAGCCAAGTCCAAGGGGGCGCCACAGATACGCAGTATTTT
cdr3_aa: CASSQVQGGATDTQYF

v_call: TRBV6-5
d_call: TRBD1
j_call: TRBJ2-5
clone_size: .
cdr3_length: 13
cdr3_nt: TGTGCCAGCAGCAGACAGGGAAAAGAGACCCAGTACTTC
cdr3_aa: CASSRQGKETQYF

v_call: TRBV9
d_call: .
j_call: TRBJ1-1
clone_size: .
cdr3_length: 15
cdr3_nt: TGTGCCAGCAGCCCGCGAGGACTGATGGACACTGAAGCTTTCTTT
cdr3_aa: CASSPRGLMDTEAFF

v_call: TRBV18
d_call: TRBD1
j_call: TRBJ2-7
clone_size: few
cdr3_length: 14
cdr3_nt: TGTGCCAGCTCACCGGGACAGGGCACATACGAGCAGTACTTC
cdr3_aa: CASSPGQGTYEQYF

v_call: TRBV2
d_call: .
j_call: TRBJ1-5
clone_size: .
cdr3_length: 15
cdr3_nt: TGTGCCAGCAGTGAAGGAGGTGGGGGCAATCAGCCCCAGCATTTT
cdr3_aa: CASSEGGGGNQPQHF

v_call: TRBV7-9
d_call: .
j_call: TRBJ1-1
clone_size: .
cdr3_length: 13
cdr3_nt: TGTGCCAGCAGACTGGAGATGAACACTGAAGCTTTCTTT
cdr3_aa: CASRLEMNTEAFF

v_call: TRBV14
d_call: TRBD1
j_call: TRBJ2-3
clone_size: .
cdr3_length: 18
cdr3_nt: TGTGCCAGCAGCCAAGAAGTTGTAGGACAGGGGTTCGCAGATACGCAGTATTTT
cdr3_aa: CASSQEVVGQGFADTQYF

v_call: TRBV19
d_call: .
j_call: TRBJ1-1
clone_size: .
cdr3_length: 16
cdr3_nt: TGTGCCAGTACCTTGACTCAGGGAAAGGCGAACACTGAAGCTTTCTTT
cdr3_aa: CASTLTQGKANTEAFF

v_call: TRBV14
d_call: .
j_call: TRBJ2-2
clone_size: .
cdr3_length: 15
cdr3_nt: TGTGCCAGCAGCCAGATAGACAGAGGCACCGGGGAGCTGTTTTTT
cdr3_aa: CASSQIDRGTGELFF

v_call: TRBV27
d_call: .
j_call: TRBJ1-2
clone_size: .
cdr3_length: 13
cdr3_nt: TGTGCCAGCAGTTTATCTGGAAGCTATGGCTACACCTTC
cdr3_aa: CASSLSGSYGYTF

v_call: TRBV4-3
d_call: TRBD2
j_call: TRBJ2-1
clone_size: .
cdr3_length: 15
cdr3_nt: TGCGCCAGCAGCCAAGATGCGGGGAGGGACTTAGAGCAGTTCTTC
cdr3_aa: CASSQDAGRDLEQFF

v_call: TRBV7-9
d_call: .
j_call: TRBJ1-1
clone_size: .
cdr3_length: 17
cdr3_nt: TGTGCCAGCAGCTTTAATCCGGGTCGGCAGGGTGGCACTGAAGCCTTCTTT
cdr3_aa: CASSFNPGRQGGTEAFF

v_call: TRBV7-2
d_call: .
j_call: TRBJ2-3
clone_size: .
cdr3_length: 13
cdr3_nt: TGTGCCAGCAGCCCAGACAGGACAGATACGCAGTATTTT
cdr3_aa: CASSPDRTDTQYF

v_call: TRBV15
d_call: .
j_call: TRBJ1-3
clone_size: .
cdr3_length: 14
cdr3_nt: TGTGCCACCAGCAGACAGGGTTTCGGAAACACCATATATTTT
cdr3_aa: CATSRQGFGNTIYF

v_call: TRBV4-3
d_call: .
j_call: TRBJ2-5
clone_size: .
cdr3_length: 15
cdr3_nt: TGCGCCAGCAGCCAAGACCTCACAGTCCAAGAGACCCAGTACTTC
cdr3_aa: CASSQDLTVQETQYF

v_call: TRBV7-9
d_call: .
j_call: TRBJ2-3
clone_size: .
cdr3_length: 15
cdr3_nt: TGTGCCAGCAGCTTAAGTCAGCCAGTCGGAGATACGCAGTATTTT
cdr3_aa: CASSLSQPVGDTQYF

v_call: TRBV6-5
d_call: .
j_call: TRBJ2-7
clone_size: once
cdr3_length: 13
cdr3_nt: TGTGCCAGCAGTAAAGACCAGGGTTTCAAGCAGTACTTC
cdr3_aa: CASSKDQGFKQYF

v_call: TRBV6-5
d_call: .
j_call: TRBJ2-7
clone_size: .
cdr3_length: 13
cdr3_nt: TGTGCCAGCAGTGGAACAGGGCCCTACGAGCAGTACTTC
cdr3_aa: CASSGTGPYEQYF

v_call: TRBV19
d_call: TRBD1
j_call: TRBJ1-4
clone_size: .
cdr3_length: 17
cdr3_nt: TGTGCCAGTAGTATCCCGGGACAGGGAATCACTAATGAAAAACTGTTTTTT
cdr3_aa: CASSIPGQGITNEKLFF

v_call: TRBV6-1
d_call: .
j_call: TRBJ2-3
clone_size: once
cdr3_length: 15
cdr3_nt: TGTGCCAGCACCTTCGGGGGGCTAGGATCAGATACGCAGTATTTT
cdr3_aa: CASTFGGLGSDTQYF

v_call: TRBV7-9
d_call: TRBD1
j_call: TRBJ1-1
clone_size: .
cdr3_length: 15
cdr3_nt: TGTGCCAGCAGCTCTTTTGGGCAGGGGGGCACTGAAGCTTTCTTT
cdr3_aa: CASSSFGQGGTEAFF

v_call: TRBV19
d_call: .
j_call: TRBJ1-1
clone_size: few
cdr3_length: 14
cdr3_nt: TGTGCCAGTAAGGTGCAGCTCATGAACACTGAAGCTTTCTTT
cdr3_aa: CASKVQLMNTEAFF

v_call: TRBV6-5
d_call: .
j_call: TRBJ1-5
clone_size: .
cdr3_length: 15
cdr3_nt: TGTGCCAGCAGTCCCCAGGGAATTAGCAATCAGCCCCAGCATTTT
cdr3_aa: CASSPQGISNQPQHF

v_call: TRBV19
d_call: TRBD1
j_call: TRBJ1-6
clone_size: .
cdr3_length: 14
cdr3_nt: TGTGCCAGTAGTTTGGGACAGGGGGGTTCACCCCTCCACTTT
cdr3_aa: CASSLGQGGSPLHF

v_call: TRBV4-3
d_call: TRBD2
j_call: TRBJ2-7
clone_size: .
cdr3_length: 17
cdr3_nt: TGCGCCAGCAGCCAAGATCGGGCTGCGGGAGGAACCTACGAGCAGTACTTC
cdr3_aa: CASSQDRAAGGTYEQYF

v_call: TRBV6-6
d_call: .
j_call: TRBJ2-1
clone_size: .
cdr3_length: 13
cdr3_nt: TGTGCCAGCAGGAATACAGGCGGCGATGAGCAGTTCTTC
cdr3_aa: CASRNTGGDEQFF

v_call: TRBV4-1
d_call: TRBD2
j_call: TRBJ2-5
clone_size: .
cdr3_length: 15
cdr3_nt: TGCGCCAGCAGCGGTTTGAGCGGGAGTCGAGAGACCCAGTACTTC
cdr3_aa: CASSGLSGSRETQYF